Listed here are 17 T cell receptor beta chains from one sample, sequenced in a study of T cell responses to AZD1222 COVID-19 vaccine. Clones were read by immunoSEQ multiplex PCR, and TCRdb kept only the in-frame ones, dropping some. The sample contains fewer than 200,000 clones, 88% of which appear only once. The sample was peripheral blood, taken 28 days after the second AZD1222 dose. Receptors originate from an adult who received the AZD1222 COVID-19 vaccine.

The chain joins TRBV29-1 to TRBJ1-5; 7 bases line up with TRBD1. Looked up from germline, CDR1 is SQVTM and CDR2 is ANQGSEA. With V trimmed by 5 bases and J by 2 bases, 3 bases remained unmatched. The CDR3 loop spans 13 amino acids. The DNA of the CDR3 is TGCAGCGTTAGAACAGGGGGCAATCAGCCCCAGCATTTT. It codes for CSVRTGGNQPQHF.

The chain links TRBV28 to TRBJ1-2, with TRBD1 matching over 7 bases. The V segment lost 3 bases and the J segment 8 bases; nucleotides outside the gene matches: 3. The CDR3 extends over 12 amino acids. The germline V gene encodes CDR1 MDHEN and CDR2 SYDVKM. CDR3 sequence (DNA): TGTGCCAGCAGTTTCAGGGGGGGCGGCTACACCTTC. Residues: CASSFRGGGYTF.

The rearrangement uses TRBV25-1 and TRBJ2-7; D is unresolved. The CDR3 is 9 amino acids. Germline assignment: CDR1 MGHDK and CDR2 SYGVNS. V was shortened by 9 bases and J by 3 bases, with 3 bases between the two germline ends. CDR3 nucleotide sequence: TGTGCCAGAATCTACGAGCAGTACTTC. Protein sequence: CARIYEQYF.

The chain is built from TRBV5-1 and TRBJ2-5, with D perhaps assigned TRBD1 or TRBD2 (5 bases each). Trimming left V 2 bases short and J 7 bases short, with 12 bases between. The CDR3 covers 13 residues. Germline V CDR1 and CDR2: SGHRS, YFSETQ. CDR3 coding DNA: TGCGCCAGCAGCTTACTAGGGACCGGGACCCAGTACTTC. Encoded protein: CASSLLGTGTQYF.

The V gene is TRBV27, the J gene TRBJ1-6, with TRBD1 matching 9 bases. The germline V gene has CDR1 MNHEY and CDR2 SMNVEV (reference sequence). Losses at the gene ends were 0 bases for V and 7 bases for J; bases not matched to a gene: 4. The CDR3 covers 16 residues. Here the CDR3 DNA reads TGTGCCAGCAGTTTATCCCACAGGGGGCTGAATTCACCCCTCCACTTT. Amino acids: CASSLSHRGLNSPLHF.

The table lists this clone with a few counts. This chain connects TRBV3-1 (or the pseudogene TRBV3-2) to TRBJ2-6; 12 nucleotides agree with TRBD1. This CDR3 contains 17 residues. Germline values: CDR1 LGHDT, CDR2 YNNKEL (reference sequence). V lost 6 bases, J lost 4 bases, and 7 bases stayed unmatched. CDR3 DNA: TGTGCCAGCAGTCTGGGACAGGGGGCGCTCGGGGCCAACGTCCTGACTTTC. Its protein is CASSLGQGALGANVLTF.

The chain employs TRBV15 and TRBJ2-3, with TRBD2 matching 15 bases. J lost 8 bases, V lost 3 bases, and 6 bases had no gene match. The V gene's germline CDR1 is LNHNV and CDR2 YYDKDF (reference sequence). There are 16 residues in the CDR3. As DNA, the CDR3 is TGTGCCACCAGCAGTGGACTAGCGGGGGGGCCAGTTACGCAGTATTTT. Its translation is CATSSGLAGGPVTQYF.

This sequence joins TRBV10-3 and TRBJ1-2; D might be TRBD1 (5 bases). CDR1 is ENHRY, CDR2 SYGVKD, per germline. The CDR3 contains 15 residues. The ends were cut back, 3 bases at V and 6 bases at J, with 17 bases in the middle. The CDR3 is CAISDLAGLGNGYTF. CDR3 DNA: TGTGCCATCAGTGATTTGGCAGGGCTAGGAAATGGCTACACCTTC.

The genes are TRBV6-6 and TRBJ1-4; TRBD1 is a possible D gene (6 bases). The germline V and J ends were trimmed by 2 bases and 6 bases, with 10 bases remaining between them. The CDR3 is 14 residues long. Germline V gene data show CDR1 as MNHNY and CDR2 as SVGAGI (reference sequence). CDR3 coding DNA: TGTGCCAGCAGTTACAGGGGGTATTATGAAAAACTGTTTTTT. It codes for CASSYRGYYEKLFF.

This chain connects TRBV4-1 to TRBJ2-5; D is perhaps TRBD2 (6 bases). Germline CDR1 reads MGHRA; CDR2 reads YSYEKL. V was shortened by 5 bases and J by 1 base, with 14 bases between the two germline ends. The CDR3 consists of 15 residues. This CDR3 reads CASSSRERSQETQYF. The CDR3 nucleotides are TGCGCCAGCAGCTCCCGGGAGCGGTCCCAAGAGACCCAGTACTTC.

The J gene is TRBJ2-7, the V gene TRBV28; 7 bases agree with TRBD1. CDR3 size: 12 residues. Looked up from germline, CDR1 is MDHEN and CDR2 is SYDVKM. Losses at the gene ends were 10 bases for V and 1 base for J; bases not matched to a gene: 4. CDR3 in DNA: TGTGCCACCACAGGGGTATCCTACGAGCAGTACTTC. Protein sequence: CATTGVSYEQYF. The full variable domain, with the rest looked up from reference TRBV28 and TRBJ2-7, is DVKVTQSSRYLVKRTGEKVFLECVQDMDHENMFWYRQDPGLGLRLIYFSYDVKMKEKGDIPEGYSVSREKKERFSLILESASTNQTSMYLCATTGVSYEQYFGPGTRLTVT.

CDR3: CASSPPTGGNEQFF. The CDR3 DNA is TGTGCCAGCAGCCCCCCCACGGGAGGGAATGAGCAGTTCTTC. The V gene is TRBV4-2, the J gene TRBJ2-1; 8 bases fit TRBD2. CDR1 and CDR2 (germline): LGHNA, YNFKEQ. The CDR3 is 14 residues long. Unmatched junction bases numbered 6, after V lost 4 bases and J lost 7 bases.

The chain couples TRBV25-1 to TRBJ2-7, with D possibly TRBD1 on 5 matching bases. The CDR3 has 11 residues. V dropped 2 bases and J dropped 7 bases, with 6 bases sitting between them. Looked up from germline, CDR1 is MGHDK and CDR2 is SYGVNS. In nucleotides, the CDR3 is TGTGCCAGCAGTGAAGGGGCGGAGCAGTACTTC. It encodes CASSEGAEQYF.

The rearrangement uses TRBV13 and TRBJ1-2; D might be TRBD1 (5 bases). With 5 bases removed from V and 0 bases from J, the gap between germline ends came to 13 bases. Per germline, CDR1 PRHDT and CDR2 FYEKMQ (reference sequence). This CDR3 spans 15 amino acids. CDR3 DNA sequence: TGTGCCAGCAGCCTGCAGGGATTAGCTAACTATGGCTACACCTTC. It encodes CASSLQGLANYGYTF.

This clone was recorded once. Other DNA sequences in this specimen translate into the identical CDR3. V gene TRBV6-5 combines with J gene TRBJ2-3; TRBD2 matches 8 bases. The CDR3 sequence is 13 residues long. V shed 5 bases, J shed 3 bases, and the junction held 1 base outside the gene matches. The germline gives CDR1 MNHEY, CDR2 SVGAGI. CDR3 DNA sequence: TGTGCCAGCAGTCGGGGGGGAACAGATACGCAGTATTTT. Its translation is CASSRGGTDTQYF.

The rearrangement joins TRBV27 to TRBJ1-1; TRBD1 agrees at 9 bases. Germline-derived CDR1 and CDR2 are MNHEY and SMNVEV (reference sequence). J gave up 4 bases and V 4 bases, and 10 bases lay outside the gene matches. CDR3 length: 16 amino acids. This chain's CDR3 is CASSSGTGLVGTEAFF. The CDR3, as DNA: TGTGCCAGCAGTTCTGGGACAGGGCTGGTCGGCACTGAAGCTTTCTTT.

The chain combines TRBV5-8 with TRBJ1-6; possibly TRBD1 for D (5 bases). Per germline, CDR1 SGHTS and CDR2 YDEGEE. V was trimmed by 4 bases and J by 0 bases, leaving 11 bases between them. This CDR3 has 16 amino acids. CDR3 residues: CASSRGESSYNSPLHF. CDR3 DNA: TGTGCCAGCAGCAGAGGGGAGAGCTCCTATAATTCACCCCTCCACTTT.